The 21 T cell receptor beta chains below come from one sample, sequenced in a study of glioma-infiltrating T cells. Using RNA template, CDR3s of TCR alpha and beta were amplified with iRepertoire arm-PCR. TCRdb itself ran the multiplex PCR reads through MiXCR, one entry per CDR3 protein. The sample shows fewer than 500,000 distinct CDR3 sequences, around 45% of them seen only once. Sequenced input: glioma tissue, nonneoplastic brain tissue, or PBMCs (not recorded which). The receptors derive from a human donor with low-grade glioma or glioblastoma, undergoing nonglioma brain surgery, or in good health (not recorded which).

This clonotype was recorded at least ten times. CDR3 amino acids: CATSKGRSYEQYF. CDR3 DNA sequence: TGTGCCACCAGCAAGGGCAGGAGCTACGAGCAGTACTTC. The V and J genes are TRBV15 and TRBJ2-7; D remains unclear. V was cut by 4 bases and J by 3 bases, with 10 bases left in between. CDR3 length equals 13 residues. Germline CDR1 is LNHNV and CDR2 is YYDKDF (reference sequence).

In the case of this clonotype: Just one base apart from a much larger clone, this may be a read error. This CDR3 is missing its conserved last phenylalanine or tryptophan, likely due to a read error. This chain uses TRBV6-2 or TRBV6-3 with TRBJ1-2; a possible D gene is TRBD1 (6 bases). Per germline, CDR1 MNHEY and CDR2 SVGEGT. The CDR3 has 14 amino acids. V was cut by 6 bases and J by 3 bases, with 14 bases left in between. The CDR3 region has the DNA TGTGCCAGCAGCCGGGCACAGGGAGACTATGGCTACACCCTC. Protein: CASSRAQGDYGYTL.

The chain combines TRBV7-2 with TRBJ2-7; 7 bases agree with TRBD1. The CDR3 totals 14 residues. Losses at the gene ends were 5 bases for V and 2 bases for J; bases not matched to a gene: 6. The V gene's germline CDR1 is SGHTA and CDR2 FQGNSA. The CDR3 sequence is CASSVGQPAYEQYF. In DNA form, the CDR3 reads TGTGCCAGCAGCGTGGGACAGCCAGCCTACGAGCAGTACTTC.

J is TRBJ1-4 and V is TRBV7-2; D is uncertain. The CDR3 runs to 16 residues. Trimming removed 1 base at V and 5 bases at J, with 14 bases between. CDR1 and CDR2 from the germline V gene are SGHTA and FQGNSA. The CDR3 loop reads CASSLVPAGSNEKLFF. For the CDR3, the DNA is TGTGCCAGCAGCTTAGTCCCAGCAGGTTCAAATGAAAAACTGTTTTTT.

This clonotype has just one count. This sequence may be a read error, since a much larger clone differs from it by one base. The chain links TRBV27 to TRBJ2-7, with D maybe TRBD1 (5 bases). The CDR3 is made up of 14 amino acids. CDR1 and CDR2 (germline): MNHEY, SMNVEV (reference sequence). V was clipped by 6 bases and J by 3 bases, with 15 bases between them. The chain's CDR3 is CASRQLTELYEQYF. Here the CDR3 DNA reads TGTGCCAGCAGACAACTGACAGAACTCTACGAGCAGTACTTC.

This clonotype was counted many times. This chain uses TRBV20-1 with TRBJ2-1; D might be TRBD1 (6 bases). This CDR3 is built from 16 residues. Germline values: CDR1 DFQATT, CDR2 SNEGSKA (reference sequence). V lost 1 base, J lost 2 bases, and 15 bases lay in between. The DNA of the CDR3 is TGCAGTGCTAGAGTTGGCGGTAAGGGGGCCTACAATGAGCAGTTCTTC. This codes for CSARVGGKGAYNEQFF.

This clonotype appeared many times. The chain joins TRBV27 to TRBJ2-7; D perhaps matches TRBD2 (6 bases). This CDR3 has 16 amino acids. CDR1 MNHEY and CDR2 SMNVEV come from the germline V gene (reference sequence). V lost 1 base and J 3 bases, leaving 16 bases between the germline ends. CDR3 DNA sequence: TGTGCCAGCAGTTTATATTCCGGGGGACGGCGCTACGAGCAGTACTTC. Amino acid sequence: CASSLYSGGRRYEQYF.

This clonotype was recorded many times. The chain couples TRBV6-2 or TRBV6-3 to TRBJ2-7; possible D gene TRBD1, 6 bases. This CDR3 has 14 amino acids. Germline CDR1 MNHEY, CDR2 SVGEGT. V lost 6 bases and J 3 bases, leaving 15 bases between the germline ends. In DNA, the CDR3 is TGTGCCAGCAGAGCCGACAGGACCAGCTACGAGCAGTACTTC. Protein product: CASRADRTSYEQYF.

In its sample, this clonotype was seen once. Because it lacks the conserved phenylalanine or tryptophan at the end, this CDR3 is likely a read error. For the CDR3, the DNA is TGTGCCAGCAGGGACGGGACAGGGGGCTACGAGCAGTACCTC. The encoded protein is CASRDGTGGYEQYL. The chain joins TRBV12-3 or TRBV12-4 to TRBJ2-7, with 11 bases identical to TRBD1. This CDR3 region has 14 residues. V was pared by 6 bases and J by 3 bases, with 4 bases of the junction left unmatched.

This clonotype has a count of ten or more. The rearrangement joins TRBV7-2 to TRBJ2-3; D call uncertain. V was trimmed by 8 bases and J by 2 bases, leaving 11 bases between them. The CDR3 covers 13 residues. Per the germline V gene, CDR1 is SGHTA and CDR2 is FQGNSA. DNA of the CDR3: TGTGCCAGCCACCGGAAGGCCACAGATACGCAGTATTTT. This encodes CASHRKATDTQYF.

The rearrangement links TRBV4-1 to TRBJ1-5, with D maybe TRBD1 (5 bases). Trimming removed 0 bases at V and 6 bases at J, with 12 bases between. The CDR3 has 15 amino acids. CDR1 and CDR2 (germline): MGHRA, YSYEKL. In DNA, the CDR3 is TGCGCCAGCAGCCAAGATGGGGGGGAGGCTCAGCCCCAGCATTTT. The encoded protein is CASSQDGGEAQPQHF.

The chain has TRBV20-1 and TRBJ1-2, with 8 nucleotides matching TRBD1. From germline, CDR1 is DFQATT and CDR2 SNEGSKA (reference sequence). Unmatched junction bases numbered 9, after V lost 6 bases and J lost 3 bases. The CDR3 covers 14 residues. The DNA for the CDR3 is TGCAGTGCCAGAAAGGGACAGGTTTACTATGGCTACACCTTC. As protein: CSARKGQVYYGYTF.

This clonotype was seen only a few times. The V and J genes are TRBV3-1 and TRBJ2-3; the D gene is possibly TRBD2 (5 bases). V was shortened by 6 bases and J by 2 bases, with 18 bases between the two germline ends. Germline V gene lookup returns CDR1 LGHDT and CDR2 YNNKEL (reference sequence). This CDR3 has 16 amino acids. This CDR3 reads CASSISSWTDTDTQYF. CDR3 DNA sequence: TGTGCCAGCAGTATCTCATCCTGGACTGACACAGATACGCAGTATTTT.

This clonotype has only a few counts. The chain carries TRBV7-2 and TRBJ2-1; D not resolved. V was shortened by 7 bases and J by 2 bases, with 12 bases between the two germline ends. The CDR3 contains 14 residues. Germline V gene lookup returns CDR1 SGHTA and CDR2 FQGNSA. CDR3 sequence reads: CASTSWGTYNEQFF. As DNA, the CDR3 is TGTGCCAGCACCTCTTGGGGAACCTACAATGAGCAGTTCTTC.

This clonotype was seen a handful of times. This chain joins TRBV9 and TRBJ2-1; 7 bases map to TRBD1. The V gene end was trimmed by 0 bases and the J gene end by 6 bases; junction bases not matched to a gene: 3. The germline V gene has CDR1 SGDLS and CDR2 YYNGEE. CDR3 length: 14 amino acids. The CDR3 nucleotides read TGTGCCAGCAGCGTAGTAGGGGGCGGCAATGAGCAGTTCTTC. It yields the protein CASSVVGGGNEQFF. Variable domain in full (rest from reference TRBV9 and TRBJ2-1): DSGVTQTPKHLITATGQRVTLRCSPRSGDLSVYWYQQSLDQGLQFLIQYYNGEERAKGNILERFSAQQFPDLHSELNLSSLELGDSALYFCASSVVGGGNEQFFGPGTRLTVL.

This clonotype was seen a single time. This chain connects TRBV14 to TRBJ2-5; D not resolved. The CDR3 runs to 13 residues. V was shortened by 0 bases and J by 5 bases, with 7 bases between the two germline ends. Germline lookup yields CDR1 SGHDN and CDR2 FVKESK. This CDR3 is CASSQDLVETQYF. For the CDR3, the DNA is TGTGCCAGCAGCCAAGATCTTGTGGAGACCCAGTACTTC.

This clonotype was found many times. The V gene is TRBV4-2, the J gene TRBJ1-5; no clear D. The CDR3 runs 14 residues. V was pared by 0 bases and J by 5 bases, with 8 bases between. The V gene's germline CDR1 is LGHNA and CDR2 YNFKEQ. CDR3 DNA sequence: TGTGCCAGCAGCCAAGAACAGCGTTATCAGCCCCAGCATTTT. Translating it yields CASSQEQRYQPQHF.

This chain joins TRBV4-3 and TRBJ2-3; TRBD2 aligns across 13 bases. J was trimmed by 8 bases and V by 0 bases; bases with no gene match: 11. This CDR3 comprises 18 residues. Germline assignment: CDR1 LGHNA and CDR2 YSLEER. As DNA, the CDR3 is TGCGCCAGCAGCCAAGAAGAGGTCACTAGCGGGAGGGCCTGTACGCAGTATTTT. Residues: CASSQEEVTSGRACTQYF.

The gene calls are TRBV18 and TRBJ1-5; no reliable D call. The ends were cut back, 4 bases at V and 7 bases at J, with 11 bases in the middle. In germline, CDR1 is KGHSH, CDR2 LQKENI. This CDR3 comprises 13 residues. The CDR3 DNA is TGTGCCAGCTCACGGGAGCAGGTCCAGCCCCAGCATTTT. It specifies CASSREQVQPQHF.

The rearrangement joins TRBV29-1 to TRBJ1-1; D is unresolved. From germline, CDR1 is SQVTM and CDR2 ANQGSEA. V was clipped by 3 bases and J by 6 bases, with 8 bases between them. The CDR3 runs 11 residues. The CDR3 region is CSVEAVSEAFF. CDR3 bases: TGCAGCGTTGAGGCAGTATCTGAAGCTTTCTTT.

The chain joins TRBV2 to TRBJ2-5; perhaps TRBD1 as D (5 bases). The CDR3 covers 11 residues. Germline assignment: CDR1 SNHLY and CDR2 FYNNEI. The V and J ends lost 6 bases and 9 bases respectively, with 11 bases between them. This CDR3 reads CASRPQGSQYF. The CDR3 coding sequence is TGTGCCAGCAGACCGCAGGGTTCCCAGTACTTC.